This is a list of T cell receptor beta chains from one sample in a study of response to subunit inactivated influenza vaccine. TCRdb called the RT-PCR reads again in MiXCR, with one record for every CDR3 protein. The sample records 750,000 to 850,000 distinct CDR3 sequences, around 20% being singletons. The material sequenced was PBMCs from blood, taken 4 to 6 days after vaccination. The receptor source for this set is a man aged 50 or older who received an inactivated influenza vaccine. Both conserved end residues are part of each CDR3. The D gene is left open where the match is weak. Clone size, where shown, is once, few, many, or a class for clones that have expanded.

clone size: .; V gene: TRBV4-2; J gene: TRBJ2-5; D gene: TRBD2; CDR3 protein: CASSQKLAVQETQYF; CDR3 DNA: TGTGCCAGCAGCCAGAAACTAGCGGTACAAGAGACCCAGTACTTC
clone size: .; V gene: TRBV9; J gene: TRBJ2-1; D gene: .; CDR3 protein: CASSSRTSGHYNEQFF; CDR3 DNA: TGTGCCAGCAGCAGTAGAACCAGCGGGCATTACAATGAGCAGTTCTTC
clone size: .; V gene: TRBV19; J gene: TRBJ2-3; D gene: .; CDR3 protein: CASSYGSGSTDTQYF; CDR3 DNA: TGTGCCAGTAGTTACGGTTCGGGGAGCACAGATACGCAGTATTTT
clone size: few; V gene: TRBV11-1; J gene: TRBJ2-1; D gene: TRBD2; CDR3 protein: CASSYPGLADRSSYNEQFF; CDR3 DNA: TGTGCCAGCAGCTACCCGGGACTAGCGGACAGGAGCTCCTACAATGAGCAGTTCTTC
clone size: .; V gene: TRBV20-1; J gene: TRBJ2-2; D gene: .; CDR3 protein: CSARGGGASNTGELFF; CDR3 DNA: TGCAGTGCTAGGGGAGGAGGGGCTTCGAACACCGGGGAGCTGTTTTTT
clone size: .; V gene: TRBV5-1; J gene: TRBJ2-7; D gene: TRBD1; CDR3 protein: CASSSWTGGEQYF; CDR3 DNA: TGCGCCAGCAGCTCGTGGACAGGGGGCGAGCAGTACTTC
clone size: many; V gene: TRBV15; J gene: TRBJ2-7; D gene: TRBD1; CDR3 protein: CATSPRDRGIEQYF; CDR3 DNA: TGTGCCACCAGCCCCCGGGACAGGGGAATCGAGCAGTACTTC
clone size: many; V gene: TRBV7-2; J gene: TRBJ1-2; D gene: .; CDR3 protein: CASSPASGGDYGYTF; CDR3 DNA: TGTGCCAGCAGCCCCGCATCTGGAGGTGACTATGGCTACACCTTC
clone size: .; V gene: TRBV6-2/TRBV6-3; J gene: TRBJ1-5; D gene: .; CDR3 protein: CASSYYEFGLGTALPQHF; CDR3 DNA: TGTGCCAGCAGTTACTACGAATTCGGACTCGGTACAGCATTGCCCCAGCATTTT
clone size: .; V gene: TRBV11-3; J gene: TRBJ2-5; D gene: .; CDR3 protein: CASSLGAGKMRQETQYF; CDR3 DNA: TGTGCCAGCAGCTTAGGGGCCGGGAAAATGCGGCAAGAGACCCAGTACTTC
clone size: many; V gene: TRBV12-3/TRBV12-4; J gene: TRBJ2-7; D gene: .; CDR3 protein: CASSQNTFHEQYF; CDR3 DNA: TGTGCCAGCAGTCAGAATACATTCCACGAGCAGTACTTC
clone size: .; V gene: TRBV5-1; J gene: TRBJ2-7; D gene: .; CDR3 protein: CASSHGGGGEQYF; CDR3 DNA: TGCGCCAGCAGCCATGGGGGGGGCGGCGAGCAGTACTTC
clone size: few; V gene: TRBV29-1; J gene: TRBJ2-1; D gene: .; CDR3 protein: CSVDRKGGLSGNEQFF; CDR3 DNA: TGCAGCGTTGATCGTAAGGGTGGACTGTCTGGCAATGAGCAGTTCTTC
clone size: few; V gene: TRBV11-2; J gene: TRBJ2-2; D gene: .; CDR3 protein: CASSSLLNPGELFF; CDR3 DNA: TGTGCCAGCAGCTCACTCTTGAATCCCGGGGAGCTGTTTTTT
clone size: many; V gene: TRBV12-3/TRBV12-4; J gene: TRBJ2-5; D gene: .; CDR3 protein: CASSFRGDLTQYF; CDR3 DNA: TGTGCCAGCAGTTTCAGGGGGGACCTAACCCAGTACTTC
clone size: many; V gene: TRBV12-3/TRBV12-4; J gene: TRBJ1-1; D gene: TRBD1; CDR3 protein: CASRVTGDAEAFF; CDR3 DNA: TGTGCCAGCAGAGTTACAGGGGACGCTGAAGCTTTCTTT
clone size: few; V gene: TRBV25-1; J gene: TRBJ2-5; D gene: TRBD1; CDR3 protein: CASSLGTGGVQETQYF; CDR3 DNA: TGTGCCAGCAGTTTGGGGACAGGGGGCGTACAAGAGACCCAGTACTTC
clone size: few; V gene: TRBV20-1; J gene: TRBJ2-3; D gene: .; CDR3 protein: CSARSTTRDTQYF; CDR3 DNA: TGCAGTGCTAGGTCGACCACCAGAGATACGCAGTATTTT
clone size: few; V gene: TRBV6-1; J gene: TRBJ2-1; D gene: .; CDR3 protein: CASSVGGTPKVEQFF; CDR3 DNA: TGTGCCAGCAGTGTTGGGGGGACCCCGAAAGTGGAGCAGTTCTTC
clone size: .; V gene: TRBV6-1; J gene: TRBJ1-6; D gene: TRBD1; CDR3 protein: CASSREGASWNSPLHF; CDR3 DNA: TGTGCCAGCAGTAGAGAGGGGGCTTCGTGGAATTCACCCCTCCACTTT
clone size: few; V gene: TRBV12-3/TRBV12-4; J gene: TRBJ1-1; D gene: TRBD1; CDR3 protein: CASSPQGASEAFF; CDR3 DNA: TGTGCCAGCAGTCCCCAGGGGGCCTCTGAAGCTTTCTTT
clone size: .; V gene: TRBV20-1; J gene: TRBJ2-1; D gene: .; CDR3 protein: CSARGSPGLHLSSYNEQFF; CDR3 DNA: TGCAGTGCTAGAGGAAGTCCGGGACTTCACCTTAGCTCCTACAATGAGCAGTTCTTC
clone size: .; V gene: TRBV19; J gene: TRBJ2-1; D gene: TRBD2; CDR3 protein: CASRLADNSYNEQFF; CDR3 DNA: TGTGCCAGTAGGCTAGCGGACAACTCCTACAATGAGCAGTTCTTC
clone size: few; V gene: TRBV29-1; J gene: TRBJ2-3; D gene: TRBD2; CDR3 protein: CSVDQRGNTDTQYF; CDR3 DNA: TGCAGCGTTGATCAGCGGGGGAACACAGATACGCAGTATTTT
clone size: .; V gene: TRBV28; J gene: TRBJ2-7; D gene: .; CDR3 protein: CASTSGSLGEQYF; CDR3 DNA: TGTGCCAGCACCTCCGGGTCCCTGGGGGAGCAGTACTTC
clone size: few; V gene: TRBV7-2; J gene: TRBJ2-7; D gene: TRBD2; CDR3 protein: CASSSIAGGAREQYF; CDR3 DNA: TGTGCCAGCAGCTCAATAGCGGGAGGGGCCCGCGAGCAGTACTTC
clone size: .; V gene: TRBV7-2; J gene: TRBJ2-7; D gene: .; CDR3 protein: CASSLARREQYF; CDR3 DNA: TGTGCCAGCAGCTTAGCGAGGCGAGAGCAGTACTTC